This T cell receptor (beta chain) derives from a study of T cell responses to AZD1222 COVID-19 vaccine. Germline V gives CDR1 SNHLY, CDR2 FYNNEI. V gave up 6 bases and J gave up 0 bases, with 4 bases separating them. CDR3 length: 12 residues. The assay was immunoSEQ multiplex PCR, and TCRdb's table has in-frame clones only and misses some. The sample shows some 160,000 clones, about 92% of them seen only once. The chain couples TRBV2 to TRBJ2-3, with unresolved D. The source is an adult in good health. Sample: peripheral blood, taken on day 0 of AZD1222 vaccination. The CDR3 is CASRTSTDTQYF. The CDR3 nucleotides are TGTGCCAGCAGGACAAGCACAGATACGCAGTATTTT.